A selection of T cell receptor beta chains follows, all from one sample in a study of cytomegalovirus exposure and HLA in healthy donors. TCRdb's table, derived via immunoSEQ multiplex PCR, lists solely in-frame clones and lacks some. This table lists more than 200,000 clones. The sample was PBMCs. Every receptor here comes from a woman aged 30 to 39 in good health and CMV-seropositive. The CDR3 runs from the conserved cysteine through the conserved F or W. Fields, in order: D gene, V gene, J gene, CDR3 protein, CDR3 DNA. The D gene is left open where the match is weak.

TRBD2,TRBV2,TRBJ2-1,CASLLAGGLEQFF,TGTGCCAGCTTACTAGCGGGAGGGCTTGAGCAGTTCTTC
TRBD1,TRBV5-5,TRBJ1-5,CASSPSGWDRAAVSNQPQHF,TGTGCCAGCAGCCCCTCCGGCTGGGACAGGGCCGCTGTTAGCAATCAGCCCCAGCATTTT
.,TRBV5-1,TRBJ2-5,CASSPAGQETQYF,TGCGCCAGCAGTCCGGCGGGCCAAGAGACCCAGTACTTC
.,TRBV29-1,TRBJ1-2,CSVGAGGYGYTF,TGCAGCGTTGGAGCGGGAGGCTATGGCTACACCTTC
.,TRBV2,TRBJ1-1,CASSDTGNTEAFF,TGTGCCAGCAGTGACACAGGGAACACTGAAGCTTTCTTT
TRBD2,TRBV4-3,TRBJ2-3,CASSRDLAGDVDTQYF,TGCGCCAGCAGCCGAGATCTAGCGGGAGACGTAGATACGCAGTATTTT
TRBD1,TRBV4-3,TRBJ1-2,CASSPSTGLGGYTF,TGCGCCAGCAGCCCGTCGACAGGGCTTGGAGGCTACACCTTC
TRBD2,TRBV2,TRBJ2-3,CASRKASGGLVTQYF,TGTGCCAGCAGGAAGGCTAGCGGGGGGCTTGTTACGCAGTATTTT
TRBD1,TRBV2,TRBJ2-5,CAGSRGQAWAQYF,TGTGCCGGGTCCAGGGGGCAGGCGTGGGCCCAGTACTTC
TRBD2,TRBV7-2,TRBJ2-1,CASSLALASYNEQFF,TGTGCCAGCAGCTTAGCACTAGCGTCTTACAATGAGCAGTTCTTC
.,TRBV7-2,TRBJ2-5,CASSLRGLLETQYF,TGTGCCAGCAGCTTACGGGGTCTATTGGAGACCCAGTACTTC
.,TRBV18,TRBJ1-3,CASSPTEQSGNTIYF,TGTGCCAGCTCGCCGACAGAACAGTCTGGAAACACCATATATTTT
TRBD1,TRBV5-1,TRBJ2-7,CASSSGTGDEQYF,TGCGCCAGCAGCTCCGGGACAGGGGACGAGCAGTACTTC
TRBD1,TRBV18,TRBJ2-2,CASSPTGVLNTGELFF,TGTGCCAGCTCACCAACAGGGGTCCTGAACACCGGGGAGCTGTTTTTT
.,TRBV6-6,TRBJ2-5,CASGITGPEYF,TGTGCCAGCGGAATCACTGGGCCGGAGTACTTC
TRBD1,TRBV7-2,TRBJ1-1,CASQGAGTSTEAFF,TGTGCCAGCCAGGGGGCAGGGACGAGCACTGAAGCTTTCTTT
.,TRBV5-1,TRBJ1-1,CASSLTRGTEAFF,TGCGCCAGCAGCTTGACCAGGGGCACTGAAGCTTTCTTT
TRBD1,TRBV30,TRBJ2-7,CAWRGQGTYEQYF,TGTGCCTGGAGAGGACAGGGAACCTACGAGCAGTACTTC
.,TRBV7-2,TRBJ2-7,CASSPRGGYYEQYF,TGTGCCAGCAGCCCCCGGGGTGGGTACTACGAGCAGTACTTC
TRBD1,TRBV5-1,TRBJ1-2,CASSLATDRGGGYTF,TGCGCCAGCAGCTTGGCCACCGACAGGGGGGGCGGCTACACCTTC
.,TRBV2,TRBJ1-4,CASNGEKLFF,TGTGCCAGCAACGGTGAAAAACTGTTTTTT
.,TRBV28,TRBJ1-2,CATDTGNYGYTF,TGTGCCACGGACACAGGGAACTATGGCTACACCTTC
.,TRBV7-9,TRBJ1-1,CASSPQGTVNTEAFF,TGTGCCAGCAGCCCGCAGGGGACGGTGAACACTGAAGCTTTCTTT
.,TRBV21-1,TRBJ1-4,CASSKDQGLTNEKLFF,TGTGCCAGCAGCAAAGACCAGGGGTTAACTAATGAAAAACTGTTTTTT
TRBD1,TRBV2,TRBJ2-5,CASSGGQDLGYQETQYF,TGTGCCAGCAGTGGGGGACAGGACCTGGGGTACCAAGAGACCCAGTACTTC
TRBD2,TRBV6-5,TRBJ2-7,CASSWTSGGSYEQYF,TGTGCCAGCAGTTGGACTAGCGGGGGCTCCTACGAGCAGTACTTC
.,TRBV5-1,TRBJ1-3,CASSQGSGNTIYF,TGCGCCAGCAGTCAGGGTTCTGGAAACACCATATATTTT
.,TRBV7-2,TRBJ2-1,CASSQSGVLSDYDNEQFF,TGTGCCAGCAGCCAATCGGGGGTCTTGTCGGACTACGACAATGAGCAGTTCTTC
TRBD2,TRBV4-3,TRBJ2-7,CASSQGSSGSSHEQYF,TGCGCCAGCAGCCAAGGTTCTAGCGGGAGTTCCCACGAGCAGTACTTC
TRBD1,TRBV14,TRBJ1-4,CASSQVKGGYEKLFF,TGTGCCAGCAGCCAAGTCAAAGGGGGCTATGAAAAACTGTTTTTT
TRBD1,TRBV5-1,TRBJ1-2,CASSPAGQGADGYTF,TGCGCCAGCAGCCCAGCGGGACAGGGGGCCGATGGCTACACCTTC
.,TRBV27,TRBJ1-3,CASSSGLQGNTIYF,TGTGCCAGCAGTTCGGGGTTGCAGGGAAACACCATATATTTT
.,TRBV4-1,TRBJ2-5,CASSQERGSQYF,TGCGCCAGCAGCCAAGAGAGGGGGTCCCAGTACTTC